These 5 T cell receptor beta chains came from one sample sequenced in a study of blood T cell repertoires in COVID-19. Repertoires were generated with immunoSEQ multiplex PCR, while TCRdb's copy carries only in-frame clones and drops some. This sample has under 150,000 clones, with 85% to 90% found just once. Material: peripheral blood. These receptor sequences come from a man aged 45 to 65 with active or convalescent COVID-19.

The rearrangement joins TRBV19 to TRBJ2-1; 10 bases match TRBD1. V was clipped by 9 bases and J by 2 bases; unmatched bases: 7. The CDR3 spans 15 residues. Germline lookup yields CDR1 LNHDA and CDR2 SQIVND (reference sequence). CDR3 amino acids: CASSDRGLTYNEQFF. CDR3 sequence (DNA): TGTGCCAGCAGCGACAGGGGGCTGACCTACAATGAGCAGTTCTTC. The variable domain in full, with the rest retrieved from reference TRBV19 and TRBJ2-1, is DGGITQSPKYLFRKEGQNVTLSCEQNLNHDAMYWYRQDPGQGLRLIYYSQIVNDFQKGDIAEGYSVSREKKESFPLTVTSAQKNPTAFYLCASSDRGLTYNEQFFGPGTRLTVL.

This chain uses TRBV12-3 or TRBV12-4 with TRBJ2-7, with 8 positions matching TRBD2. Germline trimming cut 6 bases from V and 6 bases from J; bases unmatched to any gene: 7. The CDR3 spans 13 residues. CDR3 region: CASRVGRAAEQYF. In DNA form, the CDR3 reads TGTGCCAGCAGAGTCGGGAGGGCAGCCGAGCAGTACTTC.

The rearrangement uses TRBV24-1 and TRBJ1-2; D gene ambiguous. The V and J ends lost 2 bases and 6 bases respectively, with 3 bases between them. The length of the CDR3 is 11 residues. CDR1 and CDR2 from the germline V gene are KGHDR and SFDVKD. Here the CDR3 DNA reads TGTGCCACCAGTGATTCGGATGGCTACACCTTC. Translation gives CATSDSDGYTF.

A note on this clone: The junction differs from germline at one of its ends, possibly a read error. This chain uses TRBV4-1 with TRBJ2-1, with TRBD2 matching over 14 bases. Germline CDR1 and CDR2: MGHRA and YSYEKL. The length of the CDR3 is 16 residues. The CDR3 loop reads CASSQDLGLAGGSSLF. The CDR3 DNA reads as TGCGCCAGCAGCCAAGATCTTGGACTAGCGGGAGGCAGTTCACTCTTC.

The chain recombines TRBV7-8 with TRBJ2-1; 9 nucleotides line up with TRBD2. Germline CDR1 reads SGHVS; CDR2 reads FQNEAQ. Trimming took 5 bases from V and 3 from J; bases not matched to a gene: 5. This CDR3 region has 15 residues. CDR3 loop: CASSPSGTIYNEQFF. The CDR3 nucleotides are TGTGCCAGCAGCCCTAGCGGGACTATCTACAATGAGCAGTTCTTC.